The TCR beta chain described here comes from a study of blood T cells in healthy people across ages. Study-wide results and caveats: Diversity of TCR beta per million T cells declined in a roughly linear way with age. The study found more naive CD4+ cells and higher diversity in long-lived than aged donors. Researchers judged that diversity estimates from one million T cells fell short of true values.

A sample-barcoded 5' primer and a J-beta primer mix were used in a second PCR of about 7 to 12 cycles. MiXCR, run by TCRdb on the 5' RACE reads, gives a single entry per CDR3 protein. The data contain approximately 850,000 distinct CDR3 sequences, about 42% of them seen just once; the ten biggest clones take up approximately 20%. There were healthy Caucasian individuals from Russia, aged about 6 to 100, serving as donors. Only a few counts were recorded for this clonotype. Antigen unknown. There are 16 residues in the CDR3. V was cut by 0 bases and J by 0 bases, with 11 bases left in between. Germline CDR1 is LGHNA and CDR2 is YSLEER.

Input material: blood. The receptor was derived from a man in his fifties or sixties in good health. The rearrangement uses TRBV4-3 and TRBJ1-2, with D possibly matching TRBD1 (5 bases). CDR3 protein: CASSQDPGHPNYGYTF. The CDR3 nucleotides read TGCGCCAGCAGCCAAGATCCTGGACATCCTAACTATGGCTACACCTTC.